This entry lists 10 T cell receptor beta chains sequenced from one sample in a study of human T cells and chemical hapten exposure. The time point was: patch test 3, about 24 weeks after DPC sensitization. Treatment indicated: therapeutic diphenylcyclopropenone sensitization with weekly scalp DPC. MiXCR, applied by TCRdb to the RACE reads, yields one record per CDR3 protein. The sample consists of about 64,000 distinct CDR3 sequences, roughly 11% of them appearing once. This specimen consisted of whole blood, obtained in connection with sensitization to the hapten diphenylcyclopropenone (DPC). These receptor sequences come from a woman aged 25-40 years with alopecia areata. Some clones in this sample may be carry-over from other donors' samples.

This clonotype was seen many times. The rearrangement links TRBV5-1 to TRBJ2-1; 8 bases are shared with TRBD1. The CDR3 runs 13 residues. After removal of 8 bases from V and 6 bases from J, the junction contained 7 bases not matched to a gene. Looked up from germline, CDR1 is SGHRS and CDR2 is YFSETQ. The DNA for the CDR3 is TGCGCCAGTCAAACAGGGGGAGGCAATGAGCAGTTCTTC. Translating gives CASQTGGGNEQFF.

The V call is TRBV7-9, the J call TRBJ1-5, with a possible D match to TRBD1 (5 bases). The V gene lost 1 base and the J gene lost 4 bases, with 14 bases spanning the gap. In germline, CDR1 is SEHNR, CDR2 FQNEAQ (reference sequence). This CDR3 is 16 amino acids long. The CDR3: CASSLGAGQGNQPQHF. The CDR3 DNA sequence: TGTGCCAGCAGCTTAGGTGCGGGGCAAGGAAATCAGCCCCAGCATTTT. Full variable domain (outside the CDR3, taken from reference TRBV7-9 and TRBJ1-5): DTGVSQNPRHKITKRGQNVTFRCDPISEHNRLYWYRQTLGQGPEFLTYFQNEAQLEKSRLLSDRFSAERPKGSFSTLEIQRTEQGDSAMYLCASSLGAGQGNQPQHFGDGTRLSIL.

This clonotype was seen at least ten times. This sequence joins TRBV11-3 and TRBJ1-1; no firm D call. The length of the CDR3 is 13 residues. CDR1 SGHNT and CDR2 YENEEA come from the germline V gene. Trimming shortened V by 5 bases and J by 7 bases, and 14 bases separated the two germline ends. CDR3 nucleotides: TGTGCCAGCAGCCCTTCGGAGGAGGATGAAGCTTTCTTT. Its protein is CASSPSEEDEAFF.

V and J are TRBV28 and TRBJ1-1; TRBD1 might be the D (5 bases). CDR1 is MDHEN and CDR2 is SYDVKM in the germline V gene. There are 13 residues in the CDR3. The ends were cut back, 7 bases at V and 4 bases at J, with 13 bases in the middle. The CDR3 loop is CASTYAGGTEAFF. The CDR3 nucleotides are TGTGCCAGCACTTATGCGGGGGGCACTGAAGCTTTCTTT.

This clonotype was observed many times. The chain carries TRBV9 and TRBJ2-3; D ambiguous. V lost 4 bases and J 0 bases, leaving 3 bases between the germline ends. The CDR3 covers 12 residues. CDR1 is SGDLS, CDR2 YYNGEE, per germline. The CDR3 reads CASSSSTDTQYF. DNA for the CDR3: TGTGCCAGCAGCTCTAGCACAGATACGCAGTATTTT.

This clonotype came up many times. V usage is TRBV5-6 and J usage is TRBJ1-3; D possibly corresponds to TRBD1 (5 bases). Per the germline V gene, CDR1 is SGHDT and CDR2 is YYEEEE. The CDR3 has 16 amino acids. V lost 0 bases to trimming and J lost 1 base, with 11 bases between them. This CDR3 is CASSLAFGGSGNTIYF. The DNA for the CDR3 is TGTGCCAGCAGCTTGGCCTTCGGGGGTTCTGGAAACACCATATATTTT. The full variable domain, its missing parts supplied by reference TRBV5-6 and TRBJ1-3, is DAGVTQSPTHLIKTRGQQVTLRCSPKSGHDTVSWYQQALGQGPQFIFQYYEEEERQRGNFPDRFSGHQFPNYSSELNVNALLLGDSALYLCASSLAFGGSGNTIYFGEGSWLTVV.

This clonotype has at least ten counts. The gene calls are TRBV6-2 or TRBV6-3 and TRBJ1-6, with D possibly TRBD1 on 5 matching bases. Germline V gene data show CDR1 as MNHEY and CDR2 as SVGEGT. V was clipped by 2 bases and J by 0 bases, with 17 bases between them. The CDR3 runs to 19 residues. The CDR3 DNA reads TGTGCCAGCAGTTACACCCCGGGACGGACGAGCTCCTATAATTCACCCCTCCACTTT. Residues: CASSYTPGRTSSYNSPLHF.

This clonotype was seen at least ten times. The gene calls are TRBV28 and TRBJ2-1; possible D gene TRBD2, 6 bases. CDR1 and CDR2 (germline): MDHEN, SYDVKM. This CDR3 contains 19 residues. Deletions cut 8 bases from V and 0 bases from J, with 26 bases between. CDR3 residues: CASSPYGGPSGSSYNEQFF. CDR3 DNA sequence: TGTGCCAGCTCCCCCTACGGTGGCCCCTCCGGGAGCTCCTACAATGAGCAGTTCTTC.

This clonotype came up a few times. The chain joins TRBV4-3 to TRBJ1-1, with D hard to call. V was pared by 1 base and J by 11 bases, with 11 bases between. Germline V gene lookup returns CDR1 LGHNA and CDR2 YSLEER. The length of the CDR3 is 12 residues. CDR3 loop: CASSQGPLVAFF. CDR3 sequence (DNA): TGCGCCAGCAGCCAAGGGCCCTTGGTCGCTTTCTTT.

This clonotype has a handful of counts. The V call is TRBV7-6, the J call TRBJ2-3; 7 positions agree with TRBD1. The V and J ends lost 5 bases and 0 bases, in that order; junction bases with no gene match: 8. Germline V gene sequence: CDR1 SGHVS, CDR2 FNYEAQ. CDR3 size: 16 residues. The CDR3 spells CASSPLQGTSTDTQYF. The CDR3 nucleotides are TGTGCCAGCAGCCCCCTACAGGGGACCAGCACAGATACGCAGTATTTT.